This TCR beta chain was sequenced during a study of blood T cell repertoires in COVID-19. Data came from immunoSEQ multiplex PCR; TCRdb stores just in-frame clones and leaves some out. The sample has 350,000 to 400,000 clones, almost 90% seen once. The CDR3 runs 13 residues. Germline CDR1 is MNHNY and CDR2 is SVGAGI (reference sequence). V lost 6 bases and J 1 base, leaving 10 bases between the germline ends. The source material was peripheral blood. The V gene is TRBV6-6, the J gene TRBJ2-7, with D perhaps TRBD2 (5 bases). The sequence was obtained from a man aged 18-30 years with active or convalescent COVID-19. CDR3 in DNA: TGTGCCAGCAGCCTCCGGGGTTCCTACGAGCAGTACTTC. It yields the protein CASSLRGSYEQYF.